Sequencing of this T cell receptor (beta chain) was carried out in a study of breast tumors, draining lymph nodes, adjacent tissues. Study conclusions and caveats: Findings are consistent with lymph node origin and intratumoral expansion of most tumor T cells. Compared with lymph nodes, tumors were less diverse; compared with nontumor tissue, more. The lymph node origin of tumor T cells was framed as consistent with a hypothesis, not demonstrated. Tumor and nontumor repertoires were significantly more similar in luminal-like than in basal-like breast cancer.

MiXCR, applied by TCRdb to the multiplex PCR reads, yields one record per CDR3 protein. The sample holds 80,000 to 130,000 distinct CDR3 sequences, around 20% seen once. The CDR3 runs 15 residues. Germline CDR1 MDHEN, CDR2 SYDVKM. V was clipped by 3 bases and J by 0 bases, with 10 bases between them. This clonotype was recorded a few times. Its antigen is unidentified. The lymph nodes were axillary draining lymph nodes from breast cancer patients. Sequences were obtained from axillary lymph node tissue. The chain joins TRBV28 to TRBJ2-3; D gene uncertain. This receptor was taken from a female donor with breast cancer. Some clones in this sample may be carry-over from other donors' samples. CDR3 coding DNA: TGTGCCAGCAGTTTGGTACAGTCCAGCACAGATACGCAGTATTTT. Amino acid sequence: CASSLVQSSTDTQYF.